This is a list of T cell receptor beta chains from one sample in a study of blood T cell repertoires in COVID-19. Libraries were prepared by immunoSEQ multiplex PCR; TCRdb keeps only in-frame clonotypes and omits some of them. This sample carries fewer than 300,000 clones, around 90% of them seen once, and the ten largest clones take 6% to 8%. Sequencing used peripheral blood. The receptors derive from a woman between 45 and 60 years old with COVID-19, enrolled during active disease. The conserved cysteine and the conserved F or W are not part of the CDR3 here. Size is omitted from some rows. Given values are once, few, many or a class for expanded clones.

V: TRBV30
J: TRBJ2-1
size: -
CDR3: AWRQSGTSGPRQGQF

V: TRBV3-1/TRBV3-2
J: TRBJ1-2
size: once
CDR3: ASSQGAGNYGYT

V: TRBV7-8
J: TRBJ1-1
size: few
CDR3: ASSSPGQNTEAF

V: TRBV6-2/TRBV6-3
J: TRBJ2-3
size: -
CDR3: ASSYSPVAQY

V: TRBV10-3
J: TRBJ1-5
size: few
CDR3: AISGQGHNQPQH

V: TRBV5-4
J: TRBJ1-2
size: -
CDR3: ASSLPGTGSEGYT

V: TRBV6-6
J: TRBJ2-3
size: few
CDR3: ASSRGGGGSRVDTQY

V: TRBV6-5
J: TRBJ2-7
size: once
CDR3: ASSYFPPGTYEQY

V: TRBV7-2
J: TRBJ2-1
size: -
CDR3: ASSPGWASSYNEQF

V: TRBV24-1
J: TRBJ1-5
size: few
CDR3: ATSGQGVQPQH

V: TRBV11-3
J: TRBJ1-1
size: -
CDR3: ASSFTGAGRTEAF

V: TRBV9
J: TRBJ2-1
size: once
CDR3: ASSVDWRERLSYNEQF

V: TRBV11-2
J: TRBJ2-7
size: -
CDR3: ASTLGQESREQY

V: TRBV7-3
J: TRBJ1-4
size: -
CDR3: ASSLMGGRQEKLF

V: TRBV15
J: TRBJ1-5
size: -
CDR3: ATSRAGYNQPQH

V: TRBV2
J: TRBJ1-1
size: -
CDR3: ASRYDRNTEAF

V: TRBV11-3
J: TRBJ1-2
size: -
CDR3: AERDRWVYGYT

V: TRBV30
J: TRBJ2-3
size: -
CDR3: AWRRGQLADTQY